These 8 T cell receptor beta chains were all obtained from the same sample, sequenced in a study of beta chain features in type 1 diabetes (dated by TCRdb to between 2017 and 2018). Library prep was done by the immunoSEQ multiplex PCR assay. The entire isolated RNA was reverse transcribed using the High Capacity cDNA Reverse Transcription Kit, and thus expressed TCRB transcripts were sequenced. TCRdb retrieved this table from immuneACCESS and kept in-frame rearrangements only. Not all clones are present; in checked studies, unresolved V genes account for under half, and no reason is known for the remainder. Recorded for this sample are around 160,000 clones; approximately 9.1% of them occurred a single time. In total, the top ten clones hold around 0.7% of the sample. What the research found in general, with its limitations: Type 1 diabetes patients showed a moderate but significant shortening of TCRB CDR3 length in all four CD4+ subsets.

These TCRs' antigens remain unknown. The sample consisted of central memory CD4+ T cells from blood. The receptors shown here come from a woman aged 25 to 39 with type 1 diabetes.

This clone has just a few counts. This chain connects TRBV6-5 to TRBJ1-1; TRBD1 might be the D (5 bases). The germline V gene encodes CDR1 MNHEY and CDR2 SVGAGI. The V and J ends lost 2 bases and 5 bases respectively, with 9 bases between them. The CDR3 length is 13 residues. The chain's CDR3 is CASSYVKGTEAFF. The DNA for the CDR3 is TGTGCCAGCAGTTACGTTAAGGGGACTGAAGCTTTCTTT.

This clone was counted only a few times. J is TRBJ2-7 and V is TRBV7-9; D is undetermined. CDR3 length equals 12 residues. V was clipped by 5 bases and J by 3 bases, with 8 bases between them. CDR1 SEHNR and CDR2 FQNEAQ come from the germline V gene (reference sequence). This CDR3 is CASSPTVYEQYF. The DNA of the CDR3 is TGTGCCAGCAGCCCTACAGTCTACGAGCAGTACTTC.

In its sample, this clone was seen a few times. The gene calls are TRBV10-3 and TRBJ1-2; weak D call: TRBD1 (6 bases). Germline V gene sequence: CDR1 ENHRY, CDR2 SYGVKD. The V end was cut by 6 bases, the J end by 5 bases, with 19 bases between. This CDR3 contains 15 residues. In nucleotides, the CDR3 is TGTGCCATCAGAGAGAATACAGGGTTAGGGTATGGCTACACCTTC. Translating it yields CAIRENTGLGYGYTF.

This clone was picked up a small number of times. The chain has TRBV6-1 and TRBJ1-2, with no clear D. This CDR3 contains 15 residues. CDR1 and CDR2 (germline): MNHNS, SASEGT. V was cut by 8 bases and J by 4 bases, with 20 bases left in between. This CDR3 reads CASQPGVTLPYGYTF. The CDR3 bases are TGTGCCAGCCAACCCGGAGTTACCCTACCCTATGGCTACACCTTC.

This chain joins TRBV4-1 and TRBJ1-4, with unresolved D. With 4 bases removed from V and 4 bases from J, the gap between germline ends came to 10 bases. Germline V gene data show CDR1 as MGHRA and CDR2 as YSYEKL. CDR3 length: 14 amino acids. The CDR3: CASSPSEINEKLFF. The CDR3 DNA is TGCGCCAGCAGCCCCAGCGAGATTAATGAAAAACTGTTTTTT.

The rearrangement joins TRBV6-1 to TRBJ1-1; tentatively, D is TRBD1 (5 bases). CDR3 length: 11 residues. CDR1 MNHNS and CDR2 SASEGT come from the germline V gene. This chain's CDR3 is CATVTVAEAFF. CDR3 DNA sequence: TGTGCGACAGTGACTGTGGCTGAAGCTTTCTTT.

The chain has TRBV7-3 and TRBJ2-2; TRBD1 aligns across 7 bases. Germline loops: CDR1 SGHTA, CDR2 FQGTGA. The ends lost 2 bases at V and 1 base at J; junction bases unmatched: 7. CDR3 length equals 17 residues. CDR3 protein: CASSLLPRDRNTGELFF. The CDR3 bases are TGTGCCAGCAGCTTATTACCCCGGGACAGGAACACCGGGGAGCTGTTTTTT.

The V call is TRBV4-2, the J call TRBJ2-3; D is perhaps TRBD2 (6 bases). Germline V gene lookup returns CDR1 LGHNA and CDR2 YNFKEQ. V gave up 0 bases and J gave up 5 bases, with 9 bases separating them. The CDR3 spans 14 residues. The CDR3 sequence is CASSQEREQDTQYF. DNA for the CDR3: TGTGCCAGCAGCCAAGAACGGGAGCAAGATACGCAGTATTTT.